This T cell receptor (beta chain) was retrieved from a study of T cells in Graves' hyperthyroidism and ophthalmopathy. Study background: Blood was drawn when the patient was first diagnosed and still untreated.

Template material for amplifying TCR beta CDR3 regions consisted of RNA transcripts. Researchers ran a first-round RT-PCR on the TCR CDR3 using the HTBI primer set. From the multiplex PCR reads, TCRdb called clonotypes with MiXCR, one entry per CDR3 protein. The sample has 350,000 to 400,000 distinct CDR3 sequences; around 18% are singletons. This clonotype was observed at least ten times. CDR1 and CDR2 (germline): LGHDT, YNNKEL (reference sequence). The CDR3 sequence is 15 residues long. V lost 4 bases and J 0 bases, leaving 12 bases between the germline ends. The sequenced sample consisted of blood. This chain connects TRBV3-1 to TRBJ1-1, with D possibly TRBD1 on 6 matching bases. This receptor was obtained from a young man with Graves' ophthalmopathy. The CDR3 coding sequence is TGTGCCAGCAGCCCAACCGGGACATTGAACACTGAAGCTTTCTTT. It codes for CASSPTGTLNTEAFF.